The present T cell receptor beta chain was sequenced within a study of blood T cells in healthy people across ages. The junction had 5 bases not matched to a gene; V was cut back by 3 bases and J by 4 bases. The germline gives CDR1 SQVTM, CDR2 ANQGSEA. CDR3 length: 13 residues. This clonotype was seen a handful of times. Antigen: not known. Study conclusions and caveats: Strongly correlated with naive T cell percentage was TCR beta diversity.

A J-beta primer mix and a sample-barcoded 5' primer were used in a second PCR of about 7 to 11 cycles. Researchers report that each sample yielded at least 3 million CDR3-containing paired-end reads. TCRdb analysed the 5' RACE reads with MiXCR anew, one entry per CDR3 protein. The table lists approximately 730,000 distinct CDR3 sequences, roughly 50% of them singletons. The total RNA that was extracted per sample amounted to at least 5.5 micrograms. The sequence came from an elderly man in good health. The gene calls are TRBV29-1 and TRBJ1-2; TRBD1 matches at 7 bases. What was sequenced was blood. The CDR3 DNA follows: TGCAGCGTTGAGTACCGGACAGGCTATGGCTACACCTTC. Amino acid sequence: CSVEYRTGYGYTF.